Listed below are T cell receptor beta chains from one sample, sequenced in a study of early T cells in non-severe SARS-CoV-2 infection. Using its own MiXCR run on the 5' RACE reads, TCRdb lists one record per CDR3 protein. This repertoire shows around 57,000 distinct CDR3 sequences, 8% to 8.5% found once; its top ten account for about a tenth. Sequencing was done on a sample of whole blood. The source of these receptors is an adult who was a healthcare worker with PCR-confirmed SARS-CoV-2 infection or an uninfected control (not recorded which). Each CDR3 is given with its conserved first and last residue. The D gene is left open where the match is weak. The listing skips clone size in some rows; elsewhere it reads once, few, many or a size class.

clone_size: many
j_call: TRBJ2-7
d_call: -
v_call: TRBV28
cdr3_aa: CASSFQGGGVYEQYF
cdr3_nt: TGTGCCAGCAGTTTCCAAGGAGGGGGCGTCTACGAGCAGTACTTC

clone_size: -
j_call: TRBJ2-7
d_call: TRBD1
v_call: TRBV4-3
cdr3_aa: CASSQAQGDYEQYF
cdr3_nt: TGCGCCAGCAGCCAAGCACAGGGGGACTACGAGCAGTACTTC

clone_size: -
j_call: TRBJ1-1
d_call: -
v_call: TRBV19
cdr3_aa: CASRTSFGGHLNTEAFF
cdr3_nt: TGTGCCAGTAGAACATCCTTCGGGGGACATCTGAACACTGAAGCTTTCTTT

clone_size: few
j_call: TRBJ2-2
d_call: -
v_call: TRBV5-4
cdr3_aa: CASSGSRVNTGELFF
cdr3_nt: TGTGCCAGCAGCGGGTCGCGGGTTAACACCGGGGAGCTGTTTTTT

clone_size: -
j_call: TRBJ1-2
d_call: -
v_call: TRBV11-3
cdr3_aa: CASSLQDSYGYTF
cdr3_nt: TGTGCCAGCAGCCTGCAGGATTCCTATGGCTACACCTTC

clone_size: many
j_call: TRBJ2-7
d_call: -
v_call: TRBV6-5
cdr3_aa: CASSRQGGKYEQYF
cdr3_nt: TGTGCCAGCAGTAGACAGGGAGGGAAGTACGAGCAGTACTTC

clone_size: -
j_call: TRBJ2-3
d_call: -
v_call: TRBV18
cdr3_aa: CASSQGTGKTDTQYF
cdr3_nt: TGTGCCAGCTCCCAAGGCACAGGGAAAACAGATACGCAGTATTTT

clone_size: -
j_call: TRBJ2-3
d_call: TRBD2
v_call: TRBV12-3/TRBV12-4
cdr3_aa: CASSLGTSGSDTQYF
cdr3_nt: TGTGCCAGCAGTTTAGGGACTAGCGGGAGTGATACGCAGTATTTT

clone_size: many
j_call: TRBJ1-3
d_call: -
v_call: TRBV20-1
cdr3_aa: CSASQILISGNTIYF
cdr3_nt: TGCAGTGCTAGTCAGATACTCATCTCTGGAAACACCATATATTTT

clone_size: many
j_call: TRBJ1-1
d_call: -
v_call: TRBV10-3
cdr3_aa: CAISEKKAGVTEAFF
cdr3_nt: TGTGCCATCAGTGAAAAAAAGGCAGGGGTGACTGAAGCTTTCTTT

clone_size: many
j_call: TRBJ2-1
d_call: TRBD1
v_call: TRBV18
cdr3_aa: CASSPQTGDAYNEQFF
cdr3_nt: TGTGCCAGCTCACCACAGACAGGGGACGCCTACAATGAGCAGTTCTTC

clone_size: -
j_call: TRBJ1-1
d_call: -
v_call: TRBV6-6
cdr3_aa: CASSLTGPRAFF
cdr3_nt: TGTGCCAGCAGTCTAACAGGACCTCGCGCTTTCTTT

clone_size: many
j_call: TRBJ1-5
d_call: -
v_call: TRBV28
cdr3_aa: CASRPSRGGYQPQHF
cdr3_nt: TGTGCCAGCAGACCCTCGAGGGGAGGGTACCAGCCCCAGCATTTT

clone_size: many
j_call: TRBJ2-7
d_call: -
v_call: TRBV7-2
cdr3_aa: CASSLAQRGGEQYF
cdr3_nt: TGTGCCAGCAGCTTAGCGCAACGGGGTGGCGAGCAGTACTTC

clone_size: many
j_call: TRBJ2-1
d_call: TRBD1
v_call: TRBV18
cdr3_aa: CASTGQGANNEQFF
cdr3_nt: TGTGCCAGCACGGGACAGGGGGCCAACAATGAGCAGTTCTTC

clone_size: few
j_call: TRBJ2-3
d_call: -
v_call: TRBV6-5
cdr3_aa: CASSSSTTDTQYF
cdr3_nt: TGTGCCAGCAGCTCCTCCACCACAGATACGCAGTATTTT

clone_size: -
j_call: TRBJ2-2
d_call: -
v_call: TRBV5-1
cdr3_aa: CASSLGAGTGNTGELFF
cdr3_nt: TGCGCCAGCAGCTTGGGGGCCGGAACAGGGAACACCGGGGAGCTGTTTTTT

clone_size: -
j_call: TRBJ2-7
d_call: -
v_call: TRBV2
cdr3_aa: CASSEPSVAGYF
cdr3_nt: TGTGCCAGCAGTGAACCGAGTGTGGCTGGGTACTTC

clone_size: -
j_call: TRBJ2-5
d_call: -
v_call: TRBV27
cdr3_aa: CASSFFGSSLTTQYF
cdr3_nt: TGTGCCAGCAGTTTTTTTGGGTCCTCCCTCACGACCCAGTACTTC

clone_size: many
j_call: TRBJ2-2
d_call: -
v_call: TRBV6-5
cdr3_aa: CASSYGAGISDTGELFF
cdr3_nt: TGTGCCAGCAGTTATGGCGCGGGGATTAGTGACACCGGGGAGCTGTTTTTT

clone_size: -
j_call: TRBJ2-6
d_call: TRBD1
v_call: TRBV28
cdr3_aa: CASSAGGASGANVLTF
cdr3_nt: TGTGCCAGCAGTGCAGGGGGCGCGTCTGGGGCCAACGTCCTGACTTTC

clone_size: many
j_call: TRBJ1-5
d_call: TRBD1
v_call: TRBV7-2
cdr3_aa: CASSSLGTGNQPQHF
cdr3_nt: TGTGCCAGCAGCTCACTAGGGACAGGAAATCAGCCCCAGCATTTT

clone_size: few
j_call: TRBJ1-1
d_call: -
v_call: TRBV6-5
cdr3_aa: CASSAYETGNTEAFF
cdr3_nt: TGTGCCAGCAGCGCCTATGAGACCGGGAACACTGAAGCTTTCTTT